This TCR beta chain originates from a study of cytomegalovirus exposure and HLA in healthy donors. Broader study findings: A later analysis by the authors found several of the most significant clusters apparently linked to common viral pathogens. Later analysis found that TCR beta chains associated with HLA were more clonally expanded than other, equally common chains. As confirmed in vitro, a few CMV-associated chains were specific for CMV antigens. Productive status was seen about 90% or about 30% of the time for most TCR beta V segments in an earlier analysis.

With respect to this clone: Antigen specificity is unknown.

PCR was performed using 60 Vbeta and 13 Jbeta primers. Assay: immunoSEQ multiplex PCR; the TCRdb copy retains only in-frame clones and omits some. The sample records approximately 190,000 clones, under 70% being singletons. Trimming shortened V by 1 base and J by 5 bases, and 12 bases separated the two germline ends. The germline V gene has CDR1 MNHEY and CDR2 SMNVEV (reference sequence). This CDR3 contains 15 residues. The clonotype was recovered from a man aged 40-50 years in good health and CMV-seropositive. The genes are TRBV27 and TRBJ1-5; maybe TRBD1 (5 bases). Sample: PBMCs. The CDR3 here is CASSLYYRSDQPQHF. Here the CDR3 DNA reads TGTGCCAGCAGTTTATACTACAGGTCTGATCAGCCCCAGCATTTT.